The present entry profiles one TCR beta chain with its context. Its specificity is not known. These data are taken from a study of cytomegalovirus exposure and HLA in healthy donors. Study-level findings and limits: Within an earlier analysis, most TCR beta V segments proved productive either about 90% or about 30% of the time. Common viral pathogens were later found to be apparently linked to several of the most significant clusters. Based on reports, TCR beta sequences accurately predicted HLA-A and HLA-B alleles for most subjects.

A multiplex PCR was run with 60 Vbeta primers and 13 Jbeta primers. The method was immunoSEQ multiplex PCR; TCRdb's version includes in-frame clones alone and lacks a portion of them. The sample includes under 300,000 clones, around 86% seen only once; the top ten take 4%. This cohort consisted of healthy bone marrow donors. Specimen: PBMCs. This sequence was found in a middle-aged man in good health and CMV-seropositive.

The CDR3 loop is CASSPGQVTYSNQPQHF. For the CDR3, the DNA is TGTGCCAGCAGTCCGGGACAGGTTACTTATAGCAATCAGCCCCAGCATTTT. The genes are TRBV28 and TRBJ1-5, with 8 bases aligning to TRBD1. The V gene end was trimmed by 5 bases and the J gene end by 0 bases; junction bases not matched to a gene: 9. The CDR3 spans 17 residues. Germline V gene lookup returns CDR1 MDHEN and CDR2 SYDVKM.